The 25 T cell receptor beta chains presented below share a single source sample, sequenced in a study of T-cell memory formation after mild COVID-19. TCRdb called the 5' RACE reads again in MiXCR, with one record for every CDR3 protein. This table has around 410,000 distinct CDR3 sequences, 20% to 30% appearing once. What was sequenced was PBMCs or a T cell subset sorted from them (not recorded which). The receptor set was obtained from an adult woman who had mild COVID-19 (a few samples of this study predate the infection). Cell type and time point are not known.

The chain joins TRBV12-5 to TRBJ2-1; TRBD1 might be the D (6 bases). V lost 2 bases and J lost 5, with 13 bases in between. This CDR3 is built from 15 residues. The germline gives CDR1 LGHNT, CDR2 FRNRAP. The CDR3 DNA is TGTGCTAGTGGTTTGTATCCTACAGGGCACAATGAGCAGTTCTTC. It codes for CASGLYPTGHNEQFF.

This clonotype was seen only a few times. This chain uses TRBV5-8 with TRBJ2-2; D tentatively reads TRBD1 or TRBD2 (5 bases each). CDR1 is SGHTS, CDR2 YDEGEE, per germline. V dropped 0 bases and J dropped 4 bases, with 10 bases sitting between them. The CDR3 has 15 residues. CDR3 residues: CASSLAPGSTGELFF. The CDR3 region has the DNA TGTGCCAGCAGCTTGGCCCCAGGGAGCACCGGGGAGCTGTTTTTT.

V gene TRBV5-1 combines with J gene TRBJ1-6, with 7 bases lining up with TRBD1. This CDR3 is 16 amino acids long. Germline loops: CDR1 SGHRS, CDR2 YFSETQ. V was clipped by 8 bases and J by 1 base; unmatched bases: 9. The CDR3 sequence: CASETGDASYNSPLHF. The CDR3 DNA follows: TGCGCCAGTGAAACAGGGGACGCTTCCTATAATTCACCCCTCCACTTT. Based on the CDR3 plus reference TRBV5-1 and TRBJ1-6, the full variable domain is KAGVTQTPRYLIKTRGQQVTLSCSPISGHRSVSWYQQTPGQGLQFLFEYFSETQRNKGNFPGRFSGRQFSNSRSEMNVSTLELGDSALYLCASETGDASYNSPLHFGNGTRLTVT.

This chain connects TRBV20-1 to TRBJ2-7; the D gene is possibly TRBD1 (5 bases). Germline CDR1 and CDR2: DFQATT and SNEGSKA (reference sequence). The CDR3 is made up of 15 amino acids. V gave up 0 bases and J gave up 0 bases, with 12 bases separating them. The CDR3 coding sequence is TGCAGTGCTAGAGACGGCAGGGTAAGCTCCTACGAGCAGTACTTC. Its protein is CSARDGRVSSYEQYF.

This clonotype showed up just a few times. The V and J genes are TRBV19 and TRBJ2-3; tentative D call: TRBD2 (6 bases). V dropped 6 bases and J dropped 2 bases, with 15 bases sitting between them. CDR3 length equals 15 residues. Germline V gives CDR1 LNHDA, CDR2 SQIVND (reference sequence). CDR3 in amino acids: CASRPTRLITDTQYF. For the CDR3, the DNA is TGTGCCAGTAGGCCGACTAGATTAATCACAGATACGCAGTATTTT. The whole variable domain, filled in from reference TRBV19 and TRBJ2-3, reads DGGITQSPKYLFRKEGQNVTLSCEQNLNHDAMYWYRQDPGQGLRLIYYSQIVNDFQKGDIAEGYSVSREKKESFPLTVTSAQKNPTAFYLCASRPTRLITDTQYFGPGTRLTVL.

Many counts were recorded for this clonotype. The chain links TRBV28 to TRBJ1-5; D is unresolved. Germline CDR1 reads MDHEN; CDR2 reads SYDVKM. The CDR3 is 16 amino acids. Trimming removed 1 base at V and 2 bases at J, with 12 bases between. The CDR3 sequence: CASSLFRGTGNQPQHF. The CDR3 DNA is TGTGCCAGCAGTTTATTCCGGGGAACGGGCAATCAGCCCCAGCATTTT.

V gene TRBV24-1 combines with J gene TRBJ2-5, with D possibly matching TRBD1 (6 bases). Germline CDR1 and CDR2: KGHDR and SFDVKD. Trimming took 2 bases from V and 4 from J, leaving 10 bases between them. The CDR3 spans 14 residues. In nucleotides, the CDR3 is TGTGCCACCAGTGATTCACAGGGTCGAGAGACCCAGTACTTC. Protein sequence: CATSDSQGRETQYF.

This chain uses TRBV6-2 or TRBV6-3 with TRBJ2-7, with D perhaps TRBD1 (5 bases). V shed 6 bases and J shed 2 bases, with 14 bases lying between them. This CDR3 has 14 amino acids. The germline V gene has CDR1 MNHEY and CDR2 SVGEGT. The CDR3 sequence is CASSPDSSTYEQYF. CDR3 sequence (DNA): TGTGCCAGCAGCCCCGACAGTTCGACCTACGAGCAGTACTTC.

The rearrangement joins TRBV2 to TRBJ1-5; D remains ambiguous. CDR3 length equals 13 residues. Germline V gene lookup returns CDR1 SNHLY and CDR2 FYNNEI. The V end was cut by 6 bases, the J end by 11 bases, with 17 bases between. The CDR3 DNA reads as TGTGCCAGCAGGGGCCCTTTTGCGATATCCCAGCATTTT. Translating it yields CASRGPFAISQHF.

The chain uses TRBV6-4 and TRBJ1-1; the D gene is possibly TRBD1 (6 bases). The CDR3 loop spans 15 amino acids. Trimming stripped 7 bases from V and 1 base from J, with 16 bases between. Germline CDR1 and CDR2: MRHNA and SNTAGT. CDR3: CASNPGAAKNTEAFF. The CDR3 DNA follows: TGTGCCAGCAATCCGGGGGCGGCGAAGAACACTGAAGCTTTCTTT.

This clonotype has ten or more counts. As DNA, the CDR3 is TGCAGTGCCGATACTGGTGGGACTACCCTAACCTACGAGCAGTACTTC. This translates into CSADTGGTTLTYEQYF. The rearrangement joins TRBV20-1 to TRBJ2-7; 7 positions agree with TRBD2. Germline values: CDR1 DFQATT, CDR2 SNEGSKA (reference sequence). The trim removed 6 bases at V and 2 bases at J, leaving 16 bases unmatched. This CDR3 contains 16 residues.

Concerning this clonotype: An end of the junction does not agree with germline; a read error may underlie this. The chain carries TRBV11-3 and TRBJ2-2; D might be TRBD2 (5 bases). The CDR3 consists of 20 residues. The germline V gene encodes CDR1 SGHNT and CDR2 YENEEA. In DNA form, the CDR3 reads TGTGCCAGCAGTCCCCAGCCCTTTTTAGCCGGCGAGCGGATCACCGTGGAGCTGTTTTTT. Its translation: CASSPQPFLAGERITVELFF.

As DNA, the CDR3 is TGTGCCAGCAGCTTACCGACTAGCGGGCTTATCTATGAGCAGTTCTTC. It translates to CASSLPTSGLIYEQFF. The chain is built from TRBV11-3 and TRBJ2-1; the match to TRBD2 covers 10 bases. Germline trimming cut 2 bases from V and 8 bases from J; bases unmatched to any gene: 9. This CDR3 contains 16 residues. Germline CDR1 is SGHNT and CDR2 is YENEEA.

This rearrangement joins TRBV7-9 to TRBJ1-2; TRBD1 matches 7 bases. Losses at the gene ends were 4 bases for V and 8 bases for J; bases not matched to a gene: 13. CDR3 length: 15 residues. Looked up from germline, CDR1 is SEHNR and CDR2 is FQNEAQ (reference sequence). Here the CDR3 DNA reads TGTGCCAGCAGCTCGGATACAGGGGTTATGTTGGGCTACACCTTC. Protein: CASSSDTGVMLGYTF. The full variable domain, completed using reference TRBV7-9 and TRBJ1-2, is DTGVSQNPRHKITKRGQNVTFRCDPISEHNRLYWYRQTLGQGPEFLTYFQNEAQLEKSRLLSDRFSAERPKGSFSTLEIQRTEQGDSAMYLCASSSDTGVMLGYTFGSGTRLTVV.

The CDR3 here is CASSQVLQGGHNEQFF. Here the CDR3 DNA reads TGCGCCAGCAGCCAAGTTTTACAGGGGGGACACAATGAGCAGTTCTTC. This chain joins TRBV4-1 and TRBJ2-1, with 8 positions matching TRBD1. Germline CDR1 reads MGHRA; CDR2 reads YSYEKL. This CDR3 region has 16 residues. Losses at the gene ends were 1 base for V and 5 bases for J; bases not matched to a gene: 7.

The rearrangement uses TRBV4-2 and TRBJ1-4, with D perhaps matching TRBD1 (5 bases). This CDR3 is built from 17 residues. V lost 0 bases and J lost 10, with 21 bases in between. Per the germline V gene, CDR1 is LGHNA and CDR2 is YNFKEQ. CDR3 protein: CASSQEIGTERGGKLFF. The CDR3 nucleotides are TGTGCCAGCAGCCAAGAGATAGGAACAGAGAGGGGTGGAAAACTGTTTTTT.

This chain uses TRBV12-3 or TRBV12-4 with TRBJ2-2; TRBD2 aligns across 10 bases. V shed 6 bases and J 5 bases; nucleotides not matched to a gene: 6. This CDR3 spans 15 amino acids. The CDR3 protein is CASRLAGFTTGELFF. CDR3 sequence (DNA): TGTGCCAGCAGACTAGCGGGATTTACAACCGGGGAGCTGTTTTTT.

The gene calls are TRBV20-1 and TRBJ1-2, with 11 bases identical to TRBD1. CDR1 is DFQATT and CDR2 is SNEGSKA in the germline V gene (reference sequence). V trimming: 4 bases; J trimming: 3 bases; junction bases outside the gene matches: 7. CDR3 length: 15 residues. The CDR3 region is CSAMTPGQGDYGYTF. The CDR3 DNA follows: TGCAGTGCTATGACTCCGGGACAGGGGGACTATGGCTACACCTTC.

This clonotype was seen at least ten times. The chain combines TRBV25-1 with TRBJ2-3; D gene ambiguous. Trimming removed 0 bases from V and 3 bases from J, with 7 bases in between. The CDR3 runs to 14 residues. CDR1 is MGHDK, CDR2 SYGVNS, per germline. The CDR3 sequence: CASSEYSLTDTQYF. CDR3 in DNA: TGTGCCAGCAGTGAATACTCCCTTACAGATACGCAGTATTTT.

Only a few counts were recorded for this clonotype. The chain employs TRBV7-9 and TRBJ2-5; weak D call: TRBD2 (6 bases). Trimming removed 2 bases from V and 1 base from J, with 8 bases in between. Per germline, CDR1 SEHNR and CDR2 FQNEAQ (reference sequence). The CDR3 has 14 residues. Here the CDR3 reads CASSLMTSQETQYF. DNA for the CDR3: TGTGCCAGCAGCTTAATGACTAGCCAAGAGACCCAGTACTTC.

The chain recombines TRBV18 with TRBJ2-5; D possibly corresponds to TRBD1 (6 bases). This CDR3 is built from 12 residues. V lost 3 bases, J lost 10 bases, and 12 bases lay in between. CDR1 and CDR2 (germline): KGHSH, LQKENI. CDR3 sequence (DNA): TGTGCCAGCTCACCGGACAGTTTGTACCAGTACTTC. Residues: CASSPDSLYQYF. The full variable domain, its missing parts supplied by reference TRBV18 and TRBJ2-5, is NAGVMQNPRHLVRRRGQEARLRCSPMKGHSHVYWYRQLPEEGLKFMVYLQKENIIDESGMPKERFSAEFPKEGPSILRIQQVVRGDSAAYFCASSPDSLYQYFGPGTRLLVL.

The chain joins TRBV9 to TRBJ2-1; D unclear. Trimming took off 2 bases at V and 6 bases at J, with 9 bases between the two ends. CDR3 length: 13 amino acids. CDR1 is SGDLS and CDR2 is YYNGEE in the germline V gene. DNA for the CDR3: TGTGCCAGCAGCGTCGGGTCACTCAATGAGCAGTTCTTC. This encodes CASSVGSLNEQFF.

This chain links TRBV7-2 with TRBJ1-2; TRBD1 matches at 8 bases. V shed 2 bases and J 6 bases; nucleotides not matched to a gene: 8. Germline V gene data show CDR1 as SGHTA and CDR2 as FQGNSA. The CDR3 consists of 15 residues. The CDR3 loop reads CASSLTDRVHNGYTF. The DNA for the CDR3 is TGTGCCAGCAGCTTAACGGACAGGGTTCACAATGGCTACACCTTC.

The rearrangement links TRBV11-1 to TRBJ2-7; no firm D call. The germline gives CDR1 SGHAT, CDR2 FQDESV (reference sequence). This CDR3 is built from 13 residues. Trimming took 5 bases from V and 3 from J, leaving 11 bases between them. The CDR3 is CASSLNADYEQYF. The CDR3, as DNA: TGTGCCAGCAGCCTTAATGCAGACTACGAGCAGTACTTC.

This clonotype showed up just a few times. The chain links TRBV12-3 or TRBV12-4 to TRBJ2-3; 9 nucleotides align to TRBD1. The CDR3 contains 15 residues. The V segment lost 5 bases and the J segment 6 bases; nucleotides outside the gene matches: 9. This CDR3 is CASSLSTGGTDTQYF. For the CDR3, the DNA is TGTGCCAGCAGTCTGTCGACAGGGGGGACGGATACGCAGTATTTT.